A selection of T cell receptor beta chains follows, all from one sample in a study of blood T cell repertoires in COVID-19. Clones were sequenced by immunoSEQ multiplex PCR, and TCRdb holds only the in-frame ones, with some missing. The data hold 140,000 to 150,000 clones, with about nine tenths observed a single time. The sample taken for sequencing was peripheral blood. Receptor source: a woman aged 45-65 years with acute or convalescent COVID-19. Both conserved end residues are part of each CDR3. The D gene is left open where the match is weak. Rows may omit the clone size; those that give it use once, few, many or a size class.

TRBJ1-5,13,NA,TRBV19,TRBD1,TGTGCCAGTAGTACAGACAGGGGCCTCCTGGAGAATTTT,CASSTDRGLLENF
TRBJ1-1,16,NA,TRBV7-8,TRBD1,TGTGCCAGCAGCTTACCCCGGGACAGGGAGGACACTGAAGCTTTCTTT,CASSLPRDREDTEAFF
TRBJ2-2,14,NA,TRBV4-1,TRBD1,TGCGCCAGCAGCGCGGGACAGGGATCCGGGGAGCTGTTTTTT,CASSAGQGSGELFF
TRBJ1-4,13,NA,TRBV28,NA,TGTGCCAGCAGTCTCGTACAGACGGAAAAACTGTTTTTT,CASSLVQTEKLFF
TRBJ1-5,15,NA,TRBV7-9,TRBD1,TGTGCCAGCAGCCCAGGACAGGAAAGCAATCAGCCCCAGCATTTT,CASSPGQESNQPQHF
TRBJ2-7,15,NA,TRBV9,TRBD2,TGTGCCAGCAGCGTAGGAGGACTAGTCCCCTACGAGCAGTACTTC,CASSVGGLVPYEQYF
TRBJ2-3,13,NA,TRBV5-1,NA,TGCGCCAGCGGGGGGATTCCCACAGATACGCAGTATTTT,CASGGIPTDTQYF
TRBJ1-4,17,NA,TRBV3-1/TRBV3-2,TRBD1,TGTGCCAGCAGCCAAGGATTGCAGGGGGCAACTAATGAAAAACTGTTTTTT,CASSQGLQGATNEKLFF
TRBJ2-7,14,NA,TRBV30,TRBD2,TGTGCCTGGAGTGTGACTAGCGGGAGAGCCGAGCAGTACTTC,CAWSVTSGRAEQYF
TRBJ1-6,13,NA,TRBV18,NA,TGTGCCAGCTCGAGGGATTATAATTCACCCCTCCACTTT,CASSRDYNSPLHF
TRBJ1-1,14,NA,TRBV5-1,NA,TGCGCCAGCAGCTTTAGAGCGGCCAACACTGAAGCTTTCTTT,CASSFRAANTEAFF
TRBJ2-3,15,NA,TRBV29-1,NA,TGCAGCGTTGAAGTCAGGTTCACTAGCACAGATACGCAGTATTTT,CSVEVRFTSTDTQYF
TRBJ2-1,13,once,TRBV5-1,NA,TGCGCCAGCAGCTTACAGGGTCACAATGAGCAGTTCTTC,CASSLQGHNEQFF
TRBJ1-1,15,NA,TRBV7-3,NA,TGTGCCAGCAGCGCAGACAGTACCCCGGGTACTGAAGCTTTCTTT,CASSADSTPGTEAFF
TRBJ1-1,14,NA,TRBV3-1/TRBV3-2,TRBD1,TGTGCCAGCAGCCAAGAGACAGGGGGCACTGAAGCTTTCTTT,CASSQETGGTEAFF
TRBJ2-7,12,NA,TRBV6-4,NA,TGTGCCGGCCGGGGTACTGACTACGAGCAGTACTTC,CAGRGTDYEQYF
TRBJ1-4,18,NA,TRBV2,NA,TGTGCCAGCAGTGCCGCTCTCCTGAACAGGGCAACTAATGAAAAACTGTTTTTT,CASSAALLNRATNEKLFF
TRBJ1-3,14,NA,TRBV5-6,NA,TGTGCCAGCAGCTTCACAGGGTCTGGAAACACCATATATTTT,CASSFTGSGNTIYF
TRBJ1-5,14,NA,TRBV19,TRBD1,TGTGCCAGTAGTATAGGGGACAGGAATCAGCCCCAGCATTTT,CASSIGDRNQPQHF
TRBJ1-2,13,NA,TRBV4-1,NA,TGCGCCAGCAGCCAAGGGGGACAAGATGGCTACACCTTC,CASSQGGQDGYTF
TRBJ2-1,16,once,TRBV4-1,NA,TGCGCCAGCAGCCAGGGGAGGGGGGGGCTGTACAATGAGCAGTTCTTC,CASSQGRGGLYNEQFF
TRBJ1-5,15,NA,TRBV5-5,TRBD1,TGTGCCAGCAGCTTAGGACAGGGCGTAGGTCAGCCCCAGCATTTT,CASSLGQGVGQPQHF
TRBJ2-7,12,NA,TRBV6-5,NA,TGTGCCAGCAGTTACTCGCCAGATAAGCAGTACTTC,CASSYSPDKQYF
TRBJ2-7,12,NA,TRBV5-4,NA,TGTGCCAGCAGCTTAGGAGGGTACGAGCAGTACTTC,CASSLGGYEQYF
TRBJ2-2,13,few,TRBV12-3/TRBV12-4,TRBD2,TGTGCCAGCAGCTGGACTAGCGGCGGGGAGCTGTTTTTT,CASSWTSGGELFF